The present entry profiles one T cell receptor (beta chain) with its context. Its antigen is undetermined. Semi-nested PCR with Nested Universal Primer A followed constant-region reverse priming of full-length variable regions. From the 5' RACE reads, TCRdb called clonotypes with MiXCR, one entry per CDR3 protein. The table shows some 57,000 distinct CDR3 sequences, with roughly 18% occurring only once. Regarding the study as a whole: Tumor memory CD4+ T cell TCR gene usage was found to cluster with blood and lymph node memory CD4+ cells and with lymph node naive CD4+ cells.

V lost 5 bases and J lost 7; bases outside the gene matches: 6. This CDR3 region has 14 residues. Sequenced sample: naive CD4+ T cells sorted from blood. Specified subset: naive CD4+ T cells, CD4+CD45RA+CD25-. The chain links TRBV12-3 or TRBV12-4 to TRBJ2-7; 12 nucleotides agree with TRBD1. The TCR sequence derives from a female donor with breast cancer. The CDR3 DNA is TGTGCCAGCAGTCGGGGACAGGGGGCGGAGGAGCAGTACTTC. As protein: CASSRGQGAEEQYF.